A single sample gave rise to the 15 T cell receptor beta chains below, sequenced in a study of CD8 T cells in Susac syndrome. Random hexamers were used to reverse transcribe the RNA input (about 0.5 to 1 ug). One entry per CDR3 protein, called by TCRdb with MiXCR from the immunoSEQ multiplex PCR reads. The sample includes approximately 120,000 distinct CDR3 sequences, around 96% of them seen just once. Sequencing was carried out using CD4+ T cells from PBMCs. Receptor source: a human donor in good health.

V gene TRBV9 combines with J gene TRBJ2-2, with a weak D call TRBD2 (5 bases). V lost 7 bases and J 4 bases, leaving 17 bases between the germline ends. This CDR3 has 15 amino acids. Germline CDR1 reads SGDLS; CDR2 reads YYNGEE. This CDR3 is CASGTNTAGTGELFF. The DNA for the CDR3 is TGTGCCAGCGGAACTAACACCGCGGGCACCGGGGAGCTGTTTTTT.

The chain employs TRBV15 and TRBJ1-1, with D perhaps matching TRBD1 (5 bases). The CDR3 is made up of 14 amino acids. Trimming shortened V by 0 bases and J by 8 bases, and 13 bases separated the two germline ends. Germline-derived CDR1 and CDR2 are LNHNV and YYDKDF (reference sequence). This CDR3 reads CATSRDVQGKEAFF. The CDR3, as DNA: TGTGCCACCAGCAGAGATGTGCAGGGAAAAGAAGCTTTCTTT.

The chain has TRBV3-1 and TRBJ2-5; 7 nucleotides line up with TRBD2. In germline, CDR1 is LGHDT, CDR2 YNNKEL (reference sequence). After removal of 4 bases from V and 3 bases from J, the junction contained 5 bases not matched to a gene. This CDR3 region has 14 residues. CDR3 sequence: CASSPLGGKETQYF. The CDR3 nucleotides read TGTGCCAGCAGCCCCCTGGGGGGGAAAGAGACCCAGTACTTC.

This clonotype has just one count. This CDR3 reads CSVKVDSNNSPLHF. The CDR3 nucleotides are TGCAGCGTTAAGGTCGACAGCAATAATTCACCCCTCCACTTT. The J gene is TRBJ1-6, the V gene TRBV29-1; maybe TRBD1 (5 bases). Germline assignment: CDR1 SQVTM and CDR2 ANQGSEA. The V end lost 5 bases, the J end lost 5 bases, and 13 bases lay between the germline ends. CDR3 size: 14 residues.

The genes are TRBV28 and TRBJ2-7, with TRBD2 matching 9 bases. J was trimmed by 5 bases and V by 6 bases; bases with no gene match: 14. Germline loops: CDR1 MDHEN, CDR2 SYDVKM. This CDR3 has 16 amino acids. CDR3 nucleotides: TGTGCCAGCAGCCCCCGGGCCGGGACTAGCCGTAACGAGCAGTACTTC. It specifies CASSPRAGTSRNEQYF.

The chain carries TRBV5-1 and TRBJ2-3, with D perhaps being TRBD1 or TRBD2 (5 bases each). V lost 0 bases to trimming and J lost 5 bases, with 10 bases between them. Germline V gene data show CDR1 as SGHRS and CDR2 as YFSETQ. The CDR3 has 14 residues. CDR3 sequence: CASSLEGRGDTQYF. The CDR3 DNA follows: TGCGCCAGCAGCTTGGAGGGACGGGGAGATACGCAGTATTTT.

CDR3 nucleotide sequence: TGTGCCAGCAGCTTTGAGGGTTTTGTGGCGGGCAATCTAGATACGCAGTATTTT. Translation: CASSFEGFVAGNLDTQYF. V usage is TRBV7-9 and J usage is TRBJ2-3, with a possible D match to TRBD2 (5 bases). The CDR3 loop spans 18 amino acids. V lost 3 bases and J lost 5, with 24 bases in between. Germline V CDR1 and CDR2: SEHNR, FQNEAQ (reference sequence).

The rearrangement joins TRBV12-3 or TRBV12-4 to TRBJ2-5; D unclear. This CDR3 contains 12 residues. The V end lost 6 bases, the J end lost 3 bases, and 8 bases lay between the germline ends. DNA of the CDR3: TGTGCCAGCAGCGGGCTGGAAGAGACCCAGTACTTC. Protein sequence: CASSGLEETQYF.

The chain employs TRBV2 and TRBJ2-3, with 11 bases matching TRBD2. Germline loops: CDR1 SNHLY, CDR2 FYNNEI. The CDR3 has 15 residues. Trimming removed 4 bases from V and 5 bases from J; junction bases left unmatched: 5. CDR3 sequence reads: CASSGGGTSGDTQYF. The DNA for the CDR3 is TGTGCCAGCAGTGGGGGAGGGACTAGCGGAGATACGCAGTATTTT. Filled out from reference TRBV2 and TRBJ2-3, the complete variable domain reads EPEVTQTPSHQVTQMGQEVILRCVPISNHLYFYWYRQILGQKVEFLVSFYNNEISEKSEIFDDQFSVERPDGSNFTLKIRSTKLEDSAMYFCASSGGGTSGDTQYFGPGTRLTVL.

The chain joins TRBV5-1 to TRBJ2-5; D possibly corresponds to TRBD1 (6 bases). This CDR3 has 15 residues. V lost 6 bases and J lost 1, with 16 bases in between. In germline, CDR1 is SGHRS, CDR2 YFSETQ. CDR3 nucleotide sequence: TGCGCCAGCACCCCCCAAACAGGGCCCCAAGAGACCCAGTACTTC. It is translated as CASTPQTGPQETQYF.

The chain joins TRBV5-1 to TRBJ2-7; 9 nucleotides agree with TRBD1. V dropped 1 base and J dropped 3; count of bases not matched to a gene: 2. Germline CDR1 and CDR2: SGHRS and YFSETQ. The CDR3 has 14 amino acids. CDR3 DNA sequence: TGCGCCAGCAGCTTGTTGACAGGGGGCTACGAGCAGTACTTC. It yields the protein CASSLLTGGYEQYF.

The chain combines TRBV20-1 with TRBJ2-7; 11 nucleotides line up with TRBD2. The germline V gene encodes CDR1 DFQATT and CDR2 SNEGSKA (reference sequence). This CDR3 has 17 residues. Trimming removed 3 bases from V and 3 bases from J; junction bases left unmatched: 13. The CDR3 nucleotides read TGCAGTGCTAGTTTGGGACTAGCGGTCAGGGTGGACTACGAGCAGTACTTC. The encoded protein is CSASLGLAVRVDYEQYF.

The V and J genes are TRBV7-9 and TRBJ1-2; D is undetermined. Trimming shortened V by 1 base and J by 6 bases, and 6 bases separated the two germline ends. The CDR3 is 12 residues long. Germline assignment: CDR1 SEHNR and CDR2 FQNEAQ (reference sequence). The CDR3 sequence: CASSLGVDGYTF. The CDR3 DNA follows: TGTGCCAGCAGCTTAGGAGTGGATGGCTACACCTTC.

V gene TRBV6-6 combines with J gene TRBJ1-1; no reliable D call. The V end was cut by 8 bases, the J end by 0 bases, with 13 bases between. Germline CDR1 reads MNHNY; CDR2 reads SVGAGI (reference sequence). CDR3 length: 14 residues. CDR3 in amino acids: CASGRADLNTEAFF. CDR3 sequence (DNA): TGTGCCAGCGGCCGCGCGGATCTGAACACTGAAGCTTTCTTT.

The V call is TRBV29-1, the J call TRBJ2-5, with D perhaps assigned TRBD1 or TRBD2 (6 bases each). Germline CDR1 SQVTM, CDR2 ANQGSEA. The CDR3 totals 13 residues. Between the trimmed V and J ends, which lost 0 bases and 6 bases, there was a span of 11 bases. CDR3 residues: CSVEDRRGKTQYF. The CDR3 DNA reads as TGCAGCGTTGAAGACAGGAGGGGGAAGACCCAGTACTTC. Full variable domain (missing parts from reference TRBV29-1 and TRBJ2-5): SAVISQKPSRDICQRGTSLTIQCQVDSQVTMMFWYRQQPGQSLTLIATANQGSEATYESGFVIDKFPISRPNLTFSTLTVSNMSPEDSSIYLCSVEDRRGKTQYFGPGTRLLVL.